This T cell receptor beta chain emerged from a study of blood T cell repertoires in COVID-19. Study as a whole: T cells, B-cell-depleted T cells, or PBMCs supplied cDNA or gDNA.

Assay used: immunoSEQ multiplex PCR; TCRdb lists only in-frame clones, some missing. The data contain about 190,000 clones, about 89% of them singletons. This clone was counted a single time. Germline V lookup: CDR1 SGHRS, CDR2 YFSETQ. Trimming took 5 bases from V and 7 from J; bases not matched to a gene: 1. The CDR3 covers 12 residues. This TCR came from a man in his forties with acute or convalescent COVID-19. The V gene is TRBV5-1, the J gene TRBJ1-4; 8 bases agree with TRBD1. Sequencing was carried out using peripheral blood. The CDR3 coding sequence is TGCGCCAGCAGACAGGGGGTTGAAAAACTGTTTTTT. Amino acid sequence: CASRQGVEKLFF. The whole variable domain, filled in from reference TRBV5-1 and TRBJ1-4, reads KAGVTQTPRYLIKTRGQQVTLSCSPISGHRSVSWYQQTPGQGLQFLFEYFSETQRNKGNFPGRFSGRQFSNSRSEMNVSTLELGDSALYLCASRQGVEKLFFGSGTQLSVL.